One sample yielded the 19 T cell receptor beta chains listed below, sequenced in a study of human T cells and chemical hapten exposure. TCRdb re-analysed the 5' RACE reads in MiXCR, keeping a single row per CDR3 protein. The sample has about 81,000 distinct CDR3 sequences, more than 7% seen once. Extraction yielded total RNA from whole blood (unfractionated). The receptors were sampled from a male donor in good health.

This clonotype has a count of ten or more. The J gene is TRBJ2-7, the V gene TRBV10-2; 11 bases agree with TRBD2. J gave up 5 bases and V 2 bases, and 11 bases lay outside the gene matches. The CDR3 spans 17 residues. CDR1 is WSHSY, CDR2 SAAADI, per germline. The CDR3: CASSEILAGGPGHEQYF. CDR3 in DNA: TGCGCCAGCAGTGAGATCCTAGCGGGAGGACCCGGACACGAGCAGTACTTC.

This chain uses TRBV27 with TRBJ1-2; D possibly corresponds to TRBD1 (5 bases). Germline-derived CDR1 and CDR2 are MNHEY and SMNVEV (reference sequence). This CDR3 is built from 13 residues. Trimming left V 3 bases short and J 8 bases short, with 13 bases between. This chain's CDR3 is CASSFRQGGGYTF. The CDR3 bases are TGTGCCAGCAGTTTTAGGCAGGGAGGGGGCTACACCTTC.

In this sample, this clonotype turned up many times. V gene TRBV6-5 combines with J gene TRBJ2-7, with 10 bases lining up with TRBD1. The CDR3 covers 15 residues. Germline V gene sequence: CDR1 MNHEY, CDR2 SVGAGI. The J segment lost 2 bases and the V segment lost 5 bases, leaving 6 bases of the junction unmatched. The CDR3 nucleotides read TGTGCCAGCAGTGGGGCCGGGACAGGGGCCTACGAGCAGTACTTC. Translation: CASSGAGTGAYEQYF.

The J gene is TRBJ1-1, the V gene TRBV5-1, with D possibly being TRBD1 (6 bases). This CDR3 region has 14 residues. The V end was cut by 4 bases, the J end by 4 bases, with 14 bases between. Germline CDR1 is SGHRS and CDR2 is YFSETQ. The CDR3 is CASSENRVGTEAFF. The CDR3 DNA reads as TGCGCCAGCAGCGAAAACAGGGTCGGCACTGAAGCTTTCTTT.

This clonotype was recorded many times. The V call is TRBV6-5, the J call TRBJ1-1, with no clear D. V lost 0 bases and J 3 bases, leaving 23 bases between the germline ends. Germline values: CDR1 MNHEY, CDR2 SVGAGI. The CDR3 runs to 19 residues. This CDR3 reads CASSYSIGLGDVADTEAFF. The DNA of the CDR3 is TGTGCCAGCAGTTACTCGATCGGTTTGGGAGACGTAGCCGACACTGAAGCTTTCTTT.

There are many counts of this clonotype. In nucleotides, the CDR3 is TGCAGTGCTTGGTCTGGCGGCTACACCTTC. Its protein is CSAWSGGYTF. The chain carries TRBV20-1 and TRBJ1-2; unclear D gene. The CDR3 is 10 residues long. The V gene's germline CDR1 is DFQATT and CDR2 SNEGSKA (reference sequence). V gave up 5 bases and J gave up 8 bases, with 9 bases separating them.

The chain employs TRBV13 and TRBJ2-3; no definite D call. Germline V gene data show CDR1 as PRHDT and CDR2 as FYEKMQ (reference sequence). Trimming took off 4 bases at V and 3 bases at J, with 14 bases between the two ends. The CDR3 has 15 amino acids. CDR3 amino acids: CASSSPETATDTQYF. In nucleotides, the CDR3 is TGTGCCAGCAGCTCTCCGGAAACAGCTACAGATACGCAGTATTTT.

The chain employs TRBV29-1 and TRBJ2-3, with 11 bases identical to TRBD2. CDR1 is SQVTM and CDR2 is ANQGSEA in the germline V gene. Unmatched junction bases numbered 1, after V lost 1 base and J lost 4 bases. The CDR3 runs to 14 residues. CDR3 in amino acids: CSVEGLAGPDTQYF. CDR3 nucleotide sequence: TGCAGCGTTGAAGGACTAGCGGGGCCAGATACGCAGTATTTT.

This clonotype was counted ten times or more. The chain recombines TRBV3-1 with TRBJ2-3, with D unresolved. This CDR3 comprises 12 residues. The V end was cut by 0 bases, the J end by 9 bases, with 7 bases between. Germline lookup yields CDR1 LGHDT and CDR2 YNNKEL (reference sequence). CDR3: CASSQERFTQYF. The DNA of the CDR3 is TGTGCCAGCAGCCAAGAGAGGTTCACGCAGTATTTT.

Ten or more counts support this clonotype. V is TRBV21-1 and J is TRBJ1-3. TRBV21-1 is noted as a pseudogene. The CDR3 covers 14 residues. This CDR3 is CASSSQDSGNTIYF. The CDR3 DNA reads TGTGCCAGCAGCAGTCAGGACTCTGGAAACACCATATATTTT.

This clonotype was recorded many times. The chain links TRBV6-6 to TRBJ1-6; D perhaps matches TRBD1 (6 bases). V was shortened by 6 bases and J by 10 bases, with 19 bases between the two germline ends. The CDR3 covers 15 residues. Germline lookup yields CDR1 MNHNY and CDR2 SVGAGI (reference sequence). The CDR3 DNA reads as TGTGCCAGCAGAACAACAGGGATCGGAGAATCACCCCTCCACTTT. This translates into CASRTTGIGESPLHF.

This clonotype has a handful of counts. The CDR3 nucleotides are TGCGCCAGCAGCCTGACCGGGGCCCAGGACGAAAAACTGTTTTTT. Protein product: CASSLTGAQDEKLFF. The chain carries TRBV5-1 and TRBJ1-4, with a possible D match to TRBD1 (5 bases). This CDR3 has 15 amino acids. The germline V and J ends were trimmed by 4 bases and 8 bases, with 18 bases remaining between them. Per germline, CDR1 SGHRS and CDR2 YFSETQ.

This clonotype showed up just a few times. The CDR3 nucleotides read TGTGCCAGTACCCCTTCGGGAGTTCTAAATCAGCCCCAGCATTTT. Its protein product is CASTPSGVLNQPQHF. The genes are TRBV19 and TRBJ1-5; D call uncertain. The CDR3 totals 15 residues. V shed 7 bases and J shed 4 bases, with 17 bases lying between them. Germline lookup yields CDR1 LNHDA and CDR2 SQIVND (reference sequence).

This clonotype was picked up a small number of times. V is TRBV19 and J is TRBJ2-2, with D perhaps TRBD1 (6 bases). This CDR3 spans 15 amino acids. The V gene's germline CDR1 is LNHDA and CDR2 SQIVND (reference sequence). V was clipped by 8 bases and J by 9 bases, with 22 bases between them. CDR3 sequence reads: CASGPQDSPRRELFF. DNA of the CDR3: TGTGCCAGTGGCCCGCAGGACAGCCCGAGGAGGGAGCTGTTTTTT.

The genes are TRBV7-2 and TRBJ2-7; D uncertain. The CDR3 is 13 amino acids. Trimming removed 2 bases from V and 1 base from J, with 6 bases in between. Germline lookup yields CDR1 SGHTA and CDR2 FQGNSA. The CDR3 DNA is TGTGCCAGCAGCTTACACAGATCCTACGAGCAGTACTTC. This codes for CASSLHRSYEQYF.

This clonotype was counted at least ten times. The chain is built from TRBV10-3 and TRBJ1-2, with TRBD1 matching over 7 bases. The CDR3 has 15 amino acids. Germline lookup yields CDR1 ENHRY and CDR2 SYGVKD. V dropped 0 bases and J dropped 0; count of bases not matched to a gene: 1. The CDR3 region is CAISESTGANYGYTF. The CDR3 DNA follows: TGTGCCATCAGTGAGTCTACAGGGGCTAACTATGGCTACACCTTC.

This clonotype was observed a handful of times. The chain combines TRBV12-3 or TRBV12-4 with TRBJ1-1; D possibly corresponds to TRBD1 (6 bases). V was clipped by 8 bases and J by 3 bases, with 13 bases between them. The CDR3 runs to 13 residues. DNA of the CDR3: TGTGCCAGCCGCCGGGGGGCGGACACTGAAGCTTTCTTT. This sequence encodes CASRRGADTEAFF.

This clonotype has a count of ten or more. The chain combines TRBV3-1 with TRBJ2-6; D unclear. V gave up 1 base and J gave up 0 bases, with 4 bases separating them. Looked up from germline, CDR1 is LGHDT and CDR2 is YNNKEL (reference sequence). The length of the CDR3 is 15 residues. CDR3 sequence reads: CASSQAPSGANVLTF. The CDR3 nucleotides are TGTGCCAGCAGCCAAGCCCCCTCTGGGGCCAACGTCCTGACTTTC. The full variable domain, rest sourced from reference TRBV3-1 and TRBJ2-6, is DTAVSQTPKYLVTQMGNDKSIKCEQNLGHDTMYWYKQDSKKFLKIMFSYNNKELIINETVPNRFSPKSPDKAHLNLHINSLELGDSAVYFCASSQAPSGANVLTFGAGSRLTVL.

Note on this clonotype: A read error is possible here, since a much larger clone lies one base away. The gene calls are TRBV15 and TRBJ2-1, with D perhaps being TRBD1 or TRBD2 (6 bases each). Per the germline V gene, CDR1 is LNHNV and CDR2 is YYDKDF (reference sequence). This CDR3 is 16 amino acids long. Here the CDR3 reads CVTSRGGQGRRNEQFF. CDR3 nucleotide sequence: TGTGTCACCAGCAGAGGAGGGCAGGGGAGGAGGAATGAGCAGTTCTTC.